The subject of this entry is one T cell receptor beta chain. Its antigen remains unknown. This sample was taken from a study of Ad26.COV2.S vaccination and SARS-CoV-2 variants. Overall study findings and caveats: It is possible that the TCR breadth and depth analyses underestimated the total T cell responses.

The treatment: roughly 18 received Ad26.COV2.S at low or high dose, single or two shots; a few received placebo; per-sample allocation not given. Specimens were obtained on day 63 following the first vaccine or placebo injection. Ad26.COV2.S expressed prefusion-stabilized spike from the original Wuhan strain. Only in-frame clones appear in the TCRdb table, and some are missing; sequencing was by immunoSEQ multiplex PCR. The table lists about 680,000 clones, 80% to 90% of them singletons, with about 1.5% in the top ten. The CDR3 is 15 amino acids. Per germline, CDR1 SGHNT and CDR2 YYREEE (reference sequence). V was pared by 4 bases and J by 6 bases, with 6 bases of the junction left unmatched.

This rearrangement joins TRBV5-4 to TRBJ2-7; 14 nucleotides align to TRBD2. This clonotype was sampled from a person aged 18 to 65 who received the Ad26.COV2.S COVID-19 vaccine or a placebo. The sequencing used peripheral blood, collected in a trial of Ad26.COV2.S vaccine versus placebo. CDR3 loop: CASSPRTSGGSEQYF. In nucleotides, the CDR3 is TGTGCCAGCAGCCCACGGACTAGCGGGGGGTCCGAGCAGTACTTC.